The sequence of this T cell receptor beta chain was determined in a study of early T cells in non-severe SARS-CoV-2 infection. This clonotype has more than one count but fewer than ten. The antigen remains undetermined. MiXCR was run by TCRdb on the 5' RACE reads, yielding one entry per CDR3 protein. This table has about 64,000 distinct CDR3 sequences, 11% appearing once. Findings and limits, study-wide: Sequences matched to VDJdb favored anti-spike CD8 responses, while private and CD4 specificities were missed.

The sequence was collected from an adult who was a healthcare worker with PCR-confirmed SARS-CoV-2 infection or an uninfected control (not recorded which). The source material was whole blood, sampled at baseline.

CDR3 sequence reads: CASSGETGGPIRSTDTQYF. The CDR3 DNA sequence: TGTGCCAGCAGCGGGGAGACGGGGGGGCCAATTAGAAGTACAGATACGCAGTATTTT. The chain uses TRBV11-2 and TRBJ2-3; 8 bases fit TRBD2. V lost 5 bases and J lost 3; bases outside the gene matches: 19. This CDR3 contains 19 residues. Germline V CDR1 and CDR2: SGHAT, FQNNGV.